The TCR beta chain under discussion was sequenced for a study of cytomegalovirus exposure and HLA in healthy donors. Study-level results: Rarity held for most TCR sequences, but there were some public TCRs that occurred in many donors.

The PCR made use of 60 Vbeta and 13 Jbeta primers. Profiled with immunoSEQ multiplex PCR; TCRdb holds only in-frame clones, not every one. Among 150,000 to 200,000 clones, around 62% were seen once, and the ten largest hold about 2.9%. The CDR3 length is 12 residues. The germline gives CDR1 MDHEN, CDR2 SYDVKM. This clone was observed a single time. Its specificity is unknown. A junction end diverges from the germline sequence, so it may reflect a read error. Source material: PBMCs. V is TRBV28 and J is TRBJ2-5, with TRBD1 matching over 7 bases. The clonotype comes from a man aged 35 to 55 in good health and CMV-seronegative. The chain's CDR3 is CASRQGKETQHF. For the CDR3, the DNA is TGTGCCAGCAGACAGGGGAAAGAGACCCAGCACTTC.